Below are 21 T cell receptor beta chains sequenced from a single sample in a study of control samples from healthy donors and cancer patients. Method: immunoSEQ multiplex PCR; TCRdb's copy keeps in-frame clones and lacks some. The data contain some 410,000 clones, around nine tenths of them singletons. The sample was PBMCs. These receptors all stem from a man aged 35-49 years with head and neck cancer.

V gene TRBV18 combines with J gene TRBJ2-7; TRBD1 agrees at 11 bases. V lost 5 bases, J lost 0 bases, and 21 bases stayed unmatched. The CDR3 length is 21 residues. Germline V gene lookup returns CDR1 KGHSH and CDR2 LQKENI. The CDR3 protein is CASSEFYEGTGGGDDSYEQYF. CDR3 in DNA: TGTGCCAGCTCAGAATTTTACGAGGGGACAGGGGGAGGCGATGACTCCTACGAGCAGTACTTC.

The V call is TRBV6-2 or TRBV6-3, the J call TRBJ1-5; perhaps TRBD1 as D (6 bases). V was cut by 3 bases and J by 7 bases, with 13 bases left in between. Germline V gene sequence: CDR1 MNHEY, CDR2 SVGEGT. The CDR3 sequence is 14 residues long. This CDR3 is CASSYSRGLQPQHF. CDR3 coding DNA: TGTGCCAGCAGTTATAGCAGGGGCTTACAGCCCCAGCATTTT.

The chain has TRBV5-6 and TRBJ2-2; 7 bases fit TRBD1. Per germline, CDR1 SGHDT and CDR2 YYEEEE. The CDR3 spans 15 residues. V shed 2 bases, J shed 2 bases, and the junction held 3 bases outside the gene matches. CDR3 in amino acids: CASSFRDRNTGELFF. As DNA, the CDR3 is TGTGCCAGCAGCTTTAGGGACAGAAACACCGGGGAGCTGTTTTTT.

This sequence joins TRBV5-1 and TRBJ1-4, with D tentatively TRBD1 (5 bases). The CDR3 is 14 residues long. CDR1 SGHRS and CDR2 YFSETQ come from the germline V gene. V was pared by 2 bases and J by 5 bases, with 10 bases between. The CDR3, as DNA: TGCGCCAGCAGCTTCGGGGCAGGGAATGAAAAACTGTTTTTT. Its protein is CASSFGAGNEKLFF. The full variable domain, with the rest looked up from reference TRBV5-1 and TRBJ1-4, is KAGVTQTPRYLIKTRGQQVTLSCSPISGHRSVSWYQQTPGQGLQFLFEYFSETQRNKGNFPGRFSGRQFSNSRSEMNVSTLELGDSALYLCASSFGAGNEKLFFGSGTQLSVL.

The chain is built from TRBV5-1 and TRBJ2-3; 10 bases agree with TRBD2. V lost 2 bases and J lost 0; bases outside the gene matches: 15. CDR3 length: 20 residues. Germline CDR1 and CDR2: SGHRS and YFSETQ. This CDR3 reads CASSFTPPGLALTSTDTQYF. The CDR3 DNA is TGCGCCAGCAGCTTCACACCGCCGGGACTAGCGCTCACTAGCACAGATACGCAGTATTTT.

CDR3 DNA: TGCGCCAGCACTGACGGACAGCGGCGGACTTATGGCTACACCTTC. As protein: CASTDGQRRTYGYTF. This chain links TRBV10-2 with TRBJ1-2, with D perhaps matching TRBD1 (6 bases). The CDR3 totals 15 residues. Germline V gene sequence: CDR1 WSHSY, CDR2 SAAADI. V gave up 7 bases and J gave up 5 bases, with 20 bases separating them.

The chain has TRBV28 and TRBJ2-7, with 8 positions matching TRBD1. Germline CDR1 MDHEN, CDR2 SYDVKM. V was pared by 4 bases and J by 2 bases, with 7 bases of the junction left unmatched. This CDR3 contains 15 residues. The CDR3 DNA reads TGTGCCAGCAGTTCGATCAGGGGGCCCCCCTACGAGCAGTACTTC. It translates to CASSSIRGPPYEQYF. Combining the CDR3 with reference TRBV28 and TRBJ2-7 gives the whole variable domain DVKVTQSSRYLVKRTGEKVFLECVQDMDHENMFWYRQDPGLGLRLIYFSYDVKMKEKGDIPEGYSVSREKKERFSLILESASTNQTSMYLCASSSIRGPPYEQYFGPGTRLTVT.

A remark on this clone: At one boundary the junction diverges from the germline segment, which might be a read error. V and J are TRBV7-7 and TRBJ2-7; TRBD1 or TRBD2 may be the D gene (5 bases each). This CDR3 region has 14 residues. Looked up from germline, CDR1 is SSHAT and CDR2 is FNYEAQ (reference sequence). The CDR3 DNA follows: TGTGCTAGCAGCAACTTCGAGGGGTTGGACGAGCAGTACTTC. This encodes CASSNFEGLDEQYF.

In DNA, the CDR3 is TGTGCCAGCAGCTTGGGACAGGGGGCTCCCCCACACTACGAGCAGTACTTC. This gives the protein CASSLGQGAPPHYEQYF. The chain employs TRBV7-9 and TRBJ2-7, with 12 bases matching TRBD1. The CDR3 covers 17 residues. The germline gives CDR1 SEHNR, CDR2 FQNEAQ (reference sequence). V shed 3 bases, J shed 3 bases, and the junction held 9 bases outside the gene matches.

The V call is TRBV9, the J call TRBJ2-2; D perhaps matches TRBD2 (7 bases). The CDR3 runs 15 residues. The V end lost 4 bases, the J end lost 3 bases, and 13 bases lay between the germline ends. CDR1 is SGDLS, CDR2 YYNGEE, per germline. The CDR3 sequence is CASSPGGGDTGELFF. As DNA, the CDR3 is TGTGCCAGCAGCCCAGGAGGGGGGGACACCGGGGAGCTGTTTTTT.

The chain recombines TRBV28 with TRBJ1-3; 10 nucleotides align to TRBD1. The CDR3 is 17 amino acids. Germline values: CDR1 MDHEN, CDR2 SYDVKM. With 5 bases clipped from V and 3 bases from J, the junction kept 10 bases outside the gene matches. CDR3 region: CASSPPTGGGGGNTIYF. In nucleotides, the CDR3 is TGTGCCAGCAGTCCACCGACAGGGGGCGGTGGTGGAAACACCATATATTTT.

This chain links TRBV3-1 (or the pseudogene TRBV3-2) with TRBJ1-1, with D possibly being TRBD1 (6 bases). V was trimmed by 5 bases and J by 8 bases, leaving 18 bases between them. CDR3 size: 14 residues. Per the germline V gene, CDR1 is LGHDT and CDR2 is YNNKEL (reference sequence). The CDR3 DNA reads as TGTGCCAGCAGCTCCCCGAGGAAAGACAGGGAAGCTTTCTTT. Its protein is CASSSPRKDREAFF.

This sequence joins TRBV15 and TRBJ2-5; 7 positions match TRBD1. With 3 bases clipped from V and 0 bases from J, the junction kept 4 bases outside the gene matches. The germline V gene encodes CDR1 LNHNV and CDR2 YYDKDF (reference sequence). This CDR3 is 15 amino acids long. The CDR3 here is CATSSGQVDQETQYF. The CDR3 region has the DNA TGTGCCACCAGCAGTGGACAGGTTGACCAAGAGACCCAGTACTTC. The full variable domain, completed using reference TRBV15 and TRBJ2-5, is DAMVIQNPRYQVTQFGKPVTLSCSQTLNHNVMYWYQQKSSQAPKLLFHYYDKDFNNEADTPDNFQSRRPNTSFCFLDIRSPGLGDTAMYLCATSSGQVDQETQYFGPGTRLLVL.

This chain connects TRBV7-3 to TRBJ2-1, with 8 bases identical to TRBD1. Germline CDR1 is SGHTA and CDR2 is FQGTGA. J was trimmed by 6 bases and V by 3 bases; bases with no gene match: 1. The CDR3 extends over 13 amino acids. The CDR3 DNA reads as TGTGCCAGCAGCTTCACAGGGGGCAATGAGCAGTTCTTC. This codes for CASSFTGGNEQFF.

Note on this clone: This sample also contains other DNA sequences that code for the same CDR3. This chain connects TRBV18 to TRBJ2-3; D gene ambiguous. In germline, CDR1 is KGHSH, CDR2 LQKENI. Between the trimmed V and J ends, which lost 3 bases and 1 base, there was a span of 8 bases. The CDR3 is 14 residues long. The CDR3 region has the DNA TGTGCCAGCTCACCCCCTCTCGGCACAGATACGCAGTATTTT. Its translation is CASSPPLGTDTQYF.

This chain links TRBV28 with TRBJ2-3; possibly TRBD2 for D (6 bases). With 7 bases removed from V and 2 bases from J, the gap between germline ends came to 19 bases. Germline values: CDR1 MDHEN, CDR2 SYDVKM. The CDR3 runs to 16 residues. The CDR3 region is CASTIPGERVTDTQYF. CDR3 nucleotides: TGTGCCAGCACCATCCCGGGGGAGCGGGTCACAGATACGCAGTATTTT.

V and J are TRBV19 and TRBJ2-1, with a possible D match to TRBD2 (5 bases). CDR1 LNHDA and CDR2 SQIVND come from the germline V gene (reference sequence). The CDR3 is 13 residues long. V lost 9 bases and J 7 bases, leaving 16 bases between the germline ends. The CDR3 loop reads CASGEWVENEQFF. The CDR3 region has the DNA TGTGCCAGCGGGGAATGGGTGGAGAATGAGCAGTTCTTC.

J is TRBJ1-5 and V is TRBV10-3; no clear D gene. The CDR3 is made up of 13 amino acids. V lost 4 bases and J lost 3, with 7 bases in between. Germline CDR1 and CDR2: ENHRY and SYGVKD. DNA for the CDR3: TGTGCCATCAGTGGGGAACCCAATCAGCCCCAGCATTTT. This translates into CAISGEPNQPQHF.

V and J are TRBV7-9 and TRBJ1-2; possibly TRBD1 for D (6 bases). Trimming pared 8 bases from V and 2 bases from J, leaving 24 bases between. This CDR3 has 17 residues. Germline CDR1 reads SEHNR; CDR2 reads FQNEAQ (reference sequence). CDR3 DNA: TGTGCCAGCCACCGACTGGGGGGGCCAATCCCCAACTATGGCTACACCTTC. Translated, it gives CASHRLGGPIPNYGYTF.

V is TRBV24-1 and J is TRBJ2-1, with 9 bases lining up with TRBD1. This CDR3 is 14 amino acids long. The germline V gene has CDR1 KGHDR and CDR2 SFDVKD. The V gene end was trimmed by 4 bases and the J gene end by 6 bases; junction bases not matched to a gene: 3. CDR3 DNA: TGTGCCACCAGTGAGGGACAGGGAATCAATGAGCAGTTCTTC. It is translated as CATSEGQGINEQFF.

The chain joins TRBV11-2 to TRBJ2-7; 7 bases map to TRBD2. V dropped 5 bases and J dropped 1; count of bases not matched to a gene: 8. Germline assignment: CDR1 SGHAT and CDR2 FQNNGV. The CDR3 has 15 amino acids. CDR3 amino acids: CASSTWTSTSYEQYF. Here the CDR3 DNA reads TGTGCCAGCAGCACCTGGACTAGTACGTCCTACGAGCAGTACTTC.